This T cell receptor (beta chain) was retrieved from a study of shared clonotypes between healthy human individuals. Germline V CDR1 and CDR2: SGHVS, FQNEAQ. Trimming removed 5 bases at V and 7 bases at J, with 12 bases between. The CDR3 spans 13 residues. Per the original methods: Without quality scores, immunoSEQ junctional reads could not be filtered like full-length reads. Sequenced by immunoSEQ multiplex PCR; TCRdb stores in-frame clones only, minus some. From that table come the V and J calls and clone size; the DNA was used to work out D and trimming. The table lists 2,500,000 or so clones, approximately 90% of them singletons.

The clonotype was recovered from a man aged 18 to 30 in good health. Some clones in this sample may be carry-over from other donors' samples. The chain carries TRBV7-8 and TRBJ1-5; D is unresolved. The sequenced material came from naive CD4+ T cells from PBMCs. Subset reported: CD45RA+ positively selected. CDR3 DNA: TGTGCCAGCAGCGCACACCGGGCCCAGCCCCAGCATTTT. Amino acids: CASSAHRAQPQHF.